This T cell receptor (beta chain) was profiled in a study of T cell repertoires in cytomegalovirus infection (dated by TCRdb to the late 2010s). Regarding the research as a whole: Recently identified HLA-C-restricted CMV epitopes, whose presentation resists viral immunomodulation, were targeted by peptide stimulations together with well-studied HLA-B-restricted epitopes. Because public TCR beta signatures pointed to carriage of CMV infection together with the matching HLA type, the HLA type of each donor mattered for the analysis.

The run used an Illumina HiSeq 1500. The public reads were run again by TCRdb, first through fastp at Q25 and then through MiXCR, and only productive beta chains were kept. Entries that share a CDR3 protein sequence are merged under the most common genes and DNA. This sample holds roughly 990,000 distinct CDR3 sequences; 25% to 40% were observed only once. The ten largest clonotypes hold around an eighth of the sample. In light of the paper, this sample's treatment or condition label describes: in vitro stimulation with specific CMV peptide epitopes to enrich CMV-specific T cells. With respect to this clonotype: The antigen it binds to is not known. No base quality values were provided; no much bigger clone lies one nucleotide off.

Trimming takes 3 bases off V and 3 bases off J; junction bases not matched to a gene: 3. Looking up the germline V gene yields CDR1 ENHRY and CDR2 SYGVKD. Taken from cysteine to phenylalanine, the CDR3 has 15 residues. The DNA shown is the 45-base CDR3, in frame from base 1. Study-level results and caveats: The ex vivo response was dominated by HLA-C-restricted CMV-specific TCR beta clonotypes, and the single most frequent clonotype in two of eight donors was supplied by these HLA-C-restricted clonotypes. In both this cohort and an independent cohort of more than 350 donors, the cumulative frequency of public TCR beta family members distinguished carriers of CMV infection plus the relevant HLA type.

This sequence uses TRBV10-3 and TRBJ2-4; 9 central bases correspond to TRBD1. The source was cultured CD8+ T cells from PBMCs, collected from culture after CMV antigen stimulation. The TCR was taken from a human donor in good health (CMV status not recorded). Some clones in this sample may be carry-over from other donors' samples. The DNA sequence is TGTGCCATCAGTGAAGGGACAGGGCTCAAAAACATTCAGTACTTC. Protein translation: CAISEGTGLKNIQYF.